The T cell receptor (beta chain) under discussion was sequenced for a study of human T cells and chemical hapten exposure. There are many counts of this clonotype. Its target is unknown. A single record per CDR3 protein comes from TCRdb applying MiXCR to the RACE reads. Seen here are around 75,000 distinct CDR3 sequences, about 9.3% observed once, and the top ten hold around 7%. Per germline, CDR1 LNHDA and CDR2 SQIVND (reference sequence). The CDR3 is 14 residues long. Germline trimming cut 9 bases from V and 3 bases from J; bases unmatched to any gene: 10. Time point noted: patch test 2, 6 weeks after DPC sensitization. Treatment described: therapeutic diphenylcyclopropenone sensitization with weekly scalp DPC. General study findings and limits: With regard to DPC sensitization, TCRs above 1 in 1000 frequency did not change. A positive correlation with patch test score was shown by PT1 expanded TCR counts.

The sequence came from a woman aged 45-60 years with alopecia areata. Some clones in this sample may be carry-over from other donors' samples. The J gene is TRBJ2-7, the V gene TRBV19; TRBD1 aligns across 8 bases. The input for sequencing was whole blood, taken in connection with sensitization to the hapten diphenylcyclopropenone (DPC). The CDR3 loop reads CASKKKTGDYEQYF. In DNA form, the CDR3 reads TGTGCCAGCAAGAAAAAGACAGGGGACTACGAGCAGTACTTC.